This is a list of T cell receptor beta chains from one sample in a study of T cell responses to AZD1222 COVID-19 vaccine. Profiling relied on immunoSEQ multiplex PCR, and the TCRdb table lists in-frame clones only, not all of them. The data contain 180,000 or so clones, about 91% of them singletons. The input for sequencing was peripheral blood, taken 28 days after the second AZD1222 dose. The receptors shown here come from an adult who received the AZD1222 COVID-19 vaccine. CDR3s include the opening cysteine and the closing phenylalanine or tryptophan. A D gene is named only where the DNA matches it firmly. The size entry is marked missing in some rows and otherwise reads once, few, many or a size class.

CDR3: CASMRGLPSPLHF; DNA: TGTGCCAGCATGCGGGGCCTGCCTTCACCCCTCCACTTT; D: -; V: TRBV2; size: -; J: TRBJ1-6; length: 13
CDR3: CASSYSTGGNYGYTF; DNA: TGTGCCAGCAGTTACTCGACAGGGGGTAACTATGGCTACACCTTC; D: TRBD1; V: TRBV6-5; size: -; J: TRBJ1-2; length: 15
CDR3: CASSLGWDRREAFF; DNA: TGTGCCAGCAGCTTGGGGTGGGACAGGAGGGAAGCTTTCTTT; D: TRBD1; V: TRBV7-2; size: -; J: TRBJ1-1; length: 14
CDR3: CATSGGRTGELFF; DNA: TGTGCCACCAGTGGGGGGAGAACCGGGGAGCTGTTTTTT; D: -; V: TRBV24-1; size: -; J: TRBJ2-2; length: 13
CDR3: CASSSEGTVGYGYTF; DNA: TGCGCCAGCAGCTCGGAGGGGACAGTCGGCTATGGCTACACCTTC; D: TRBD1; V: TRBV5-1; size: once; J: TRBJ1-2; length: 15
CDR3: CASSLGQASGYGYTF; DNA: TGTGCCAGCAGTTTGGGACAGGCGTCAGGGTATGGCTACACCTTC; D: TRBD1; V: TRBV28; size: -; J: TRBJ1-2; length: 15
CDR3: CASSLGGREAFF; DNA: TGTGCCAGCAGTTTGGGGGGTCGGGAAGCTTTCTTT; D: -; V: TRBV27; size: -; J: TRBJ1-1; length: 12
CDR3: CASSNNLPDRSPLHF; DNA: TGTGCCAGCAGTAATAATTTACCAGATAGGTCACCCCTCCACTTT; D: -; V: TRBV2; size: -; J: TRBJ1-6; length: 15
CDR3: CASSLRRDRASPLHF; DNA: TGTGCCAGCAGCTTAAGGAGGGACAGGGCGTCACCCCTCCACTTT; D: TRBD1; V: TRBV7-2; size: few; J: TRBJ1-6; length: 15
CDR3: CASSSAGGGTGELFF; DNA: TGTGCCAGCAGCTCAGCCGGCGGGGGGACCGGGGAGCTGTTTTTT; D: TRBD2; V: TRBV7-9; size: once; J: TRBJ2-2; length: 15
CDR3: CASRLSGPSTDTQYF; DNA: TGCGCCAGCAGGTTGAGCGGTCCTAGCACAGATACGCAGTATTTT; D: -; V: TRBV5-1; size: -; J: TRBJ2-3; length: 15
CDR3: CASSQDFRETLNIQYF; DNA: TGCGCCAGCAGCCAAGATTTTAGGGAGACGTTAAACATTCAGTACTTC; D: -; V: TRBV4-1; size: -; J: TRBJ2-4; length: 16
CDR3: CASSGGPVGGNTIYF; DNA: TGTGCCAGCAGTGGGGGTCCGGTAGGTGGAAACACCATATATTTT; D: -; V: TRBV27; size: -; J: TRBJ1-3; length: 15
CDR3: CASGGEDTEAFF; DNA: TGTGCCAGCGGGGGGGAGGACACTGAAGCTTTCTTT; D: -; V: TRBV2; size: -; J: TRBJ1-1; length: 12
CDR3: CASRWGWSSYNEQFF; DNA: TGTGCCAGCAGATGGGGATGGAGCTCCTACAATGAGCAGTTCTTC; D: -; V: TRBV5-6; size: once; J: TRBJ2-1; length: 15
CDR3: CAWSPGTGAYEQYF; DNA: TGTGCCTGGAGTCCCGGGACAGGGGCCTACGAGCAGTACTTC; D: TRBD1; V: TRBV30; size: -; J: TRBJ2-7; length: 14
CDR3: CASSDPRPVLEETQYF; DNA: TGTGCCAGCAGTGACCCCCGTCCGGTTTTAGAAGAGACCCAGTACTTC; D: -; V: TRBV25-1; size: -; J: TRBJ2-5; length: 16
CDR3: CASSFSNTPTEAFF; DNA: TGTGCCAGCAGTTTCTCCAATACCCCCACTGAAGCTTTCTTT; D: -; V: TRBV27; size: -; J: TRBJ1-1; length: 14
CDR3: CASSQEGRGILGRTQYF; DNA: TGCGCCAGCAGCCAAGAGGGCAGAGGGATCCTCGGGAGGACCCAGTACTTC; D: -; V: TRBV4-1; size: -; J: TRBJ2-5; length: 17
CDR3: CASSLEHPPREQYF; DNA: TGCGCCAGCAGCTTGGAGCACCCCCCTCGCGAGCAGTACTTC; D: -; V: TRBV5-1; size: once; J: TRBJ2-7; length: 14
CDR3: CASSPWDSRSGNTIYF; DNA: TGTGCCAGCAGCCCGTGGGACAGTCGCTCTGGAAACACCATATATTTT; D: TRBD1; V: TRBV7-2; size: -; J: TRBJ1-3; length: 16
CDR3: CASGLGRHYYEQYF; DNA: TGTGCTAGTGGTTTGGGTCGACACTACTACGAGCAGTACTTC; D: -; V: TRBV12-5; size: -; J: TRBJ2-7; length: 14
CDR3: CAWRGRRNQPQHF; DNA: TGTGCCTGGAGGGGACGGCGAAATCAGCCCCAGCATTTT; D: -; V: TRBV30; size: -; J: TRBJ1-5; length: 13
CDR3: CASLQHSGANVLTF; DNA: TGTGCCAGTTTGCAGCATTCTGGGGCCAACGTCCTGACTTTC; D: -; V: TRBV6-5; size: -; J: TRBJ2-6; length: 14
CDR3: CASSRTGPNSGNTIYF; DNA: TGTGCCAGTTCTAGAACAGGGCCTAACTCTGGAAACACCATATATTTT; D: -; V: TRBV27; size: -; J: TRBJ1-3; length: 16
CDR3: CASSFHGDSSGNTIYF; DNA: TGTGCCAGCAGCTTTCATGGGGACAGCTCTGGAAACACCATATATTTT; D: TRBD1; V: TRBV7-9; size: -; J: TRBJ1-3; length: 16
CDR3: CASSYGAGEETQYF; DNA: TGTGCCAGCAGTTACGGAGCGGGGGAAGAGACCCAGTACTTC; D: TRBD2; V: TRBV6-6; size: -; J: TRBJ2-5; length: 14
CDR3: CASSLGPGGYEQYF; DNA: TGTGCCAGCAGCTTAGGGCCAGGGGGGTACGAGCAGTACTTC; D: -; V: TRBV7-2; size: once; J: TRBJ2-7; length: 14
CDR3: CASSLVPLAGGPGEQYF; DNA: TGCGCCAGCAGCTTGGTCCCGCTAGCGGGAGGGCCGGGCGAGCAGTACTTC; D: TRBD2; V: TRBV5-1; size: -; J: TRBJ2-7; length: 17
CDR3: CASYRTSGGPPQETQYF; DNA: TGTGCCAGCTACCGGACTAGCGGGGGGCCACCCCAAGAGACCCAGTACTTC; D: TRBD2; V: TRBV2; size: -; J: TRBJ2-5; length: 17
CDR3: CASRVAGGRGELFF; DNA: TGTGCCAGCAGGGTAGCGGGAGGGCGCGGGGAGCTGTTTTTT; D: TRBD2; V: TRBV7-2; size: once; J: TRBJ2-2; length: 14
CDR3: CASSELRRELFF; DNA: TGTGCCAGCAGTGAATTACGCAGGGAGCTGTTTTTT; D: -; V: TRBV2; size: -; J: TRBJ2-2; length: 12
CDR3: CASRTRSGANYGYTF; DNA: TGTGCCAGCAGGACGAGGTCAGGAGCAAACTATGGCTACACCTTC; D: -; V: TRBV6-5; size: -; J: TRBJ1-2; length: 15
CDR3: CASSFWLYNEQFF; DNA: TGTGCCAGCAGCTTTTGGCTTTACAATGAGCAGTTCTTC; D: -; V: TRBV7-2; size: -; J: TRBJ2-1; length: 13
CDR3: CASSPPTSSYEQYF; DNA: TGTGCCAGCAGTCCACCGACGAGCTCCTACGAGCAGTACTTC; D: -; V: TRBV6-6; size: -; J: TRBJ2-7; length: 14
CDR3: CASSLLQEQFF; DNA: TGTGCCAGCAGCTTACTACAGGAGCAGTTCTTC; D: -; V: TRBV11-2; size: -; J: TRBJ2-1; length: 11
CDR3: CASSIGNVETEAFF; DNA: TGTGCCAGTAGTATAGGGAACGTGGAGACTGAAGCTTTCTTT; D: -; V: TRBV19; size: -; J: TRBJ1-1; length: 14